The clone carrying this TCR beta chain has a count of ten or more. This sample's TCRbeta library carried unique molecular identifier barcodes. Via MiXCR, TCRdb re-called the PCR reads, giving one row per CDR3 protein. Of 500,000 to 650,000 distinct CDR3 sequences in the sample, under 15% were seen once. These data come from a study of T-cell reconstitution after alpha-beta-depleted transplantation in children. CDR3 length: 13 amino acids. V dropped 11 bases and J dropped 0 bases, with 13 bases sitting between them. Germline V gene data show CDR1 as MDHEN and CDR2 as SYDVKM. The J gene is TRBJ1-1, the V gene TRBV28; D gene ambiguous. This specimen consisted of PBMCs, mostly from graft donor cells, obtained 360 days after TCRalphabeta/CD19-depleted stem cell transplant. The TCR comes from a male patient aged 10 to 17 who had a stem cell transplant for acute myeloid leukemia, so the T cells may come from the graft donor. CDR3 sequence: CASSEHLNTEAFF. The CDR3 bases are TGTGCCTCCTCTGAACACTTGAACACTGAAGCTTTCTTT.